The rows below give T cell receptor beta chains drawn from one sample of a study of shared clonotypes between healthy human individuals. TCRdb's copy holds only in-frame clones and misses some; the assay was immunoSEQ multiplex PCR. The profile shows fewer than 850,000 clones, around 91% of them singletons. The specimen sequenced was memory CD8+ T cells from PBMCs. The receptors were gathered from a man aged 18 to 30 in good health. Some clones in this sample may be carry-over from other donors' samples. The CDR3 runs from the conserved cysteine through the conserved F or W. D genes are given only for firm matches. Clone size, where shown, is once, few, many, or a class for clones that have expanded.

CDR3	DNA	size	V	J	D
CATSGHPLRVADGYTF	TGTGCCACCAGCGGCCATCCTCTCCGGGTTGCTGATGGCTACACCTTC	-	TRBV15	TRBJ1-2	-
CASSFRLANAYEQYF	TGTGCCAGCAGTTTTCGACTAGCGAACGCCTACGAGCAGTACTTC	-	TRBV27	TRBJ2-7	TRBD2
CASSPRGDDF	TGTGCCAGCAGCCCCAGGGGAGACGACTTC	-	TRBV7-9	TRBJ2-4	-
CASSHSRVDTEAFF	TGTGCCAGCAGCCACTCCAGGGTGGACACTGAAGCTTTCTTT	-	TRBV6-6	TRBJ1-1	-
CASSDRASTGELFF	TGTGCCAGCAGTGACAGGGCGTCGACCGGGGAGCTGTTTTTT	-	TRBV6-4	TRBJ2-2	-
CASKYGTGNSYEQYF	TGTGCCAGCAAATATGGGACAGGGAACTCCTACGAGCAGTACTTC	-	TRBV27	TRBJ2-7	TRBD1
CASSTSPIYEQYF	TGTGCCAGCAGCACGTCGCCCATCTACGAGCAGTACTTC	-	TRBV7-9	TRBJ2-7	-
CASSYWGGTFRETQYF	TGTGCCAGCAGTTACTGGGGCGGGACGTTCCGGGAGACCCAGTACTTC	once	TRBV6-5	TRBJ2-5	-
CASSRGASGTNTGELFF	TGTGCCAGCAGCCGAGGGGCTAGCGGGACGAACACCGGGGAGCTGTTTTTT	-	TRBV7-6	TRBJ2-2	TRBD2
CSVTTGQARYGYTF	TGCAGCGTTACCACCGGACAGGCGAGATATGGCTACACCTTC	-	TRBV29-1	TRBJ1-2	TRBD1
CATSRNLAGGGWEQYF	TGTGCCACCAGCAGAAATTTGGCGGGAGGGGGATGGGAGCAGTACTTC	-	TRBV15	TRBJ2-7	TRBD2
CASSQVGHLIEGYTF	TGCGCCAGCAGCCAAGTCGGGCACCTTATAGAAGGCTACACCTTC	-	TRBV4-1	TRBJ1-2	-
CASSYRSTPAYEQYF	TGTGCCAGCAGTTACCGCTCGACCCCGGCCTACGAGCAGTACTTC	-	TRBV6-5	TRBJ2-7	-
CASSIPSNRYEQYF	TGTGCCAGTAGTATCCCTAGCAACAGGTACGAGCAGTACTTC	-	TRBV19	TRBJ2-7	-
CASSAWGQGAKEAFF	TGTGCCAGCAGCGCGTGGGGACAGGGGGCCAAAGAAGCTTTCTTT	-	TRBV9	TRBJ1-1	TRBD1
CSVNGLAGVIYNEQFF	TGCAGCGTCAACGGACTAGCGGGAGTTATCTACAATGAGCAGTTCTTC	-	TRBV29-1	TRBJ2-1	TRBD2
CASSLAPRNEQYF	TGTGCCAGCAGCTTAGCGCCACGGAACGAGCAGTACTTC	-	TRBV7-7	TRBJ2-7	-
CASSPRDIREQFF	TGTGCCAGCAGCCCCAGGGACATCCGGGAGCAGTTCTTC	-	TRBV7-3	TRBJ2-1	-
CASSPSGTGTTIYF	TGTGCCAGCAGTCCGTCCGGGACAGGGACCACCATATATTTT	-	TRBV27	TRBJ1-3	TRBD1
CASSLLFDRGLLNEQFF	TGTGCCAGCAGCTTACTTTTCGACAGGGGACTCCTCAATGAGCAGTTCTTC	-	TRBV7-6	TRBJ2-1	TRBD1
CASSKLAVETYEQYF	TGTGCCAGCAGCAAACTAGCGGTCGAGACCTACGAGCAGTACTTC	-	TRBV5-6	TRBJ2-7	TRBD2
CASSMNPGDIQYF	TGCGCCAGCAGTATGAACCCGGGAGACATTCAGTACTTC	-	TRBV5-1	TRBJ2-4	-
CASAGGPYEQYF	TGTGCCAGCGCGGGGGGCCCCTACGAGCAGTACTTC	-	TRBV28	TRBJ2-7	TRBD2
CASSQGGSSTEAFF	TGTGCCAGCAGCCAGGGGGGTAGTAGCACTGAAGCTTTCTTT	-	TRBV7-3	TRBJ1-1	TRBD1
CASSMGVGNTEAFF	TGTGCCAGCAGCATGGGGGTGGGGAACACTGAAGCTTTCTTT	-	TRBV7-3	TRBJ1-1	-
CASSPGRGDTQYF	TGTGCCAGCAGCCCAGGGCGGGGAGATACGCAGTATTTT	-	TRBV11-2	TRBJ2-3	-
CASSLTGVTEAFF	TGTGCCAGCAGCTTGACAGGGGTGACTGAAGCTTTCTTT	few	TRBV5-4	TRBJ1-1	TRBD1
CASSFSVAVALNEQFF	TGTGCCAGTAGTTTTTCGGTAGCGGTGGCGCTCAATGAGCAGTTCTTC	-	TRBV19	TRBJ2-1	-